Shown below are 6 T cell receptor beta chains from a single sample sequenced in a study of shared clonotypes between healthy human individuals. Profiling relied on immunoSEQ multiplex PCR, and the TCRdb table lists in-frame clones only, not all of them. The table shows 2 million to 2.5 million clones, with roughly 94% occurring only once. Input material: naive CD4+ T cells sorted from blood. The subset denotes: CD45RA+ positively selected. All receptors derive from a young man in good health.

The chain employs TRBV7-9 and TRBJ1-2, with D tentatively TRBD1 (5 bases). The CDR3 length is 14 residues. Per germline, CDR1 SEHNR and CDR2 FQNEAQ (reference sequence). Trimming stripped 5 bases from V and 4 bases from J, with 14 bases between. CDR3 sequence reads: CASSLPGAFYGYTF. In DNA form, the CDR3 reads TGTGCCAGCAGCCTCCCCGGGGCCTTCTATGGCTACACCTTC.

V usage is TRBV27 and J usage is TRBJ2-7; TRBD1 might be the D (6 bases). Germline V gives CDR1 MNHEY, CDR2 SMNVEV (reference sequence). V was clipped by 2 bases and J by 2 bases, with 10 bases between them. The CDR3 contains 14 residues. The CDR3 loop is CASSLADRPYEQYF. As DNA, the CDR3 is TGTGCCAGCAGTTTAGCCGACAGGCCCTACGAGCAGTACTTC.

The genes are TRBV25-1 and TRBJ2-7, with D unresolved. Germline CDR1 and CDR2: MGHDK and SYGVNS. The CDR3 is 11 amino acids. Trimming shortened V by 4 bases and J by 7 bases, and 8 bases separated the two germline ends. This chain's CDR3 is CASSGLREQYF. The CDR3 nucleotides read TGTGCCAGCAGTGGCCTAAGGGAGCAGTACTTC.

The chain is built from TRBV7-2 and TRBJ1-5, with D possibly being TRBD1 (6 bases). This CDR3 is 15 amino acids long. Trimming took 5 bases from V and 0 from J, leaving 11 bases between them. Per germline, CDR1 SGHTA and CDR2 FQGNSA. Written as DNA, the CDR3 is TGTGCCAGCAGCCCCACAGGGTATAGCAATCAGCCCCAGCATTTT. Encoded protein: CASSPTGYSNQPQHF.

This chain links TRBV6-5 with TRBJ2-7; D not resolved. The germline gives CDR1 MNHEY, CDR2 SVGAGI. The CDR3 is made up of 13 amino acids. V gave up 2 bases and J gave up 7 bases, with 12 bases separating them. CDR3 sequence: CASSYLASREQYF. For the CDR3, the DNA is TGTGCCAGCAGTTACCTTGCGTCTCGAGAGCAGTACTTC.

In its sample, this clone was seen once. V and J are TRBV5-1 and TRBJ2-3, with D possibly being TRBD2 (7 bases). V shed 4 bases and J shed 5 bases, with 17 bases lying between them. The CDR3 is 15 amino acids. The V gene's germline CDR1 is SGHRS and CDR2 YFSETQ. The CDR3 sequence is CASSLSGGRGDTQYF. CDR3 nucleotide sequence: TGCGCCAGCAGCCTCTCGGGGGGCAGAGGAGATACGCAGTATTTT.